These 24 T cell receptor beta chains were all obtained from the same sample, sequenced in a study of regulatory T cells in long-lasting Graves disease. As for time point: newly diagnosed GD, antithyroid drugs for less than 3 months. The TCR library was made from RNA extracted from PBMCs. Through Arm-PCR of CDR3 regions and iRepertoire HTBI primers, TCR beta libraries were built. TCRdb re-derived calls from the multiplex PCR reads in MiXCR, one entry per CDR3 protein. In the table there are more than 450,000 distinct CDR3 sequences, around 12% of which are singletons. This sample was shared with a second study, whose subject was T cells in Graves' hyperthyroidism and ophthalmopathy.

This sample comprised peripheral blood mononuclear cells (PBMCs), obtained at new diagnosis, from a patient treated with antithyroid drugs. The origin of the receptors is a woman aged 25-40 years with Graves disease.

This clonotype has only a few counts. This chain connects TRBV14 to TRBJ1-1; D remains ambiguous. Germline CDR1 SGHDN, CDR2 FVKESK. This CDR3 region has 12 residues. V dropped 5 bases and J dropped 5 bases, with 9 bases sitting between them. In nucleotides, the CDR3 is TGTGCCAGCAGCAACACCGGGACTGAAGCTTTCTTT. It encodes CASSNTGTEAFF.

The table lists this clonotype with many counts. The gene calls are TRBV19 and TRBJ2-3; D gene unclear. V dropped 0 bases and J dropped 2 bases, with 6 bases sitting between them. Germline V gives CDR1 LNHDA, CDR2 SQIVND (reference sequence). The CDR3 has 14 amino acids. CDR3 sequence (DNA): TGTGCCAGTAGTATAGATCCCCTCACAGATACGCAGTATTTT. It translates to CASSIDPLTDTQYF. The full variable domain, in which reference TRBV19 and TRBJ2-3 provide the parts outside the CDR3, is DGGITQSPKYLFRKEGQNVTLSCEQNLNHDAMYWYRQDPGQGLRLIYYSQIVNDFQKGDIAEGYSVSREKKESFPLTVTSAQKNPTAFYLCASSIDPLTDTQYFGPGTRLTVL.

This clonotype was seen at least ten times. This rearrangement joins TRBV15 to TRBJ2-5; unclear D gene. CDR1 is LNHNV, CDR2 YYDKDF, per germline (reference sequence). Trimming took off 4 bases at V and 5 bases at J, with 17 bases between the two ends. CDR3 length equals 15 residues. The CDR3 nucleotides are TGTGCCACCAGCAACGACGGAAGGGTTAGGGAGACCCAGTACTTC. This translates into CATSNDGRVRETQYF.

This clonotype was counted only a few times. This chain uses TRBV18 with TRBJ2-7; 10 bases align to TRBD2. CDR3 length: 15 amino acids. The germline V gene has CDR1 KGHSH and CDR2 LQKENI. V lost 3 bases to trimming and J lost 3 bases; unmatched junction nucleotides: 5. CDR3 DNA: TGTGCCAGCTCACCTCCTAGCGGGAGATTCTACGAGCAGTACTTC. Translated: CASSPPSGRFYEQYF. Drawing the rest from reference TRBV18 and TRBJ2-7, the complete variable domain is NAGVMQNPRHLVRRRGQEARLRCSPMKGHSHVYWYRQLPEEGLKFMVYLQKENIIDESGMPKERFSAEFPKEGPSILRIQQVVRGDSAAYFCASSPPSGRFYEQYFGPGTRLTVT.

This chain links TRBV30 with TRBJ1-5; D remains ambiguous. Germline-derived CDR1 and CDR2 are GTSNPN and SVGIG (reference sequence). V lost 4 bases, J lost 0 bases, and 7 bases lay in between. CDR3 size: 13 residues. CDR3 sequence: CAWNVNSNQPQHF. The CDR3 nucleotides are TGTGCCTGGAACGTGAATAGCAATCAGCCCCAGCATTTT.

Many counts were recorded for this clonotype. V and J are TRBV12-3 or TRBV12-4 and TRBJ1-1; 9 bases fit TRBD1. This CDR3 is 16 amino acids long. V trimming: 8 bases; J trimming: 3 bases; junction bases outside the gene matches: 13. The CDR3: CASGSLTGGRDTEAFF. The CDR3 nucleotides read TGTGCCAGCGGATCCCTCACAGGGGGCCGGGACACTGAAGCTTTCTTT.

Worth noting for this clonotype: One end of the junction fails to match germline, which may point to a read error. The chain has TRBV7-2 and TRBJ2-1, with TRBD1 matching over 8 bases. CDR3 size: 15 residues. Germline V gene lookup returns CDR1 SGHTA and CDR2 FQGNSA. As DNA, the CDR3 is TGTGCCAGCAGCTTTCTCGGACAGGGCCAAAGGCTACAGTTTTTC. This sequence encodes CASSFLGQGQRLQFF.

This clonotype was counted a single time. This clone may be a read error of a much larger clone one base away. This chain links TRBV6-1 with TRBJ2-2, with D uncertain. The CDR3 loop spans 13 amino acids. V dropped 8 bases and J dropped 1 base, with 8 bases sitting between them. The germline V gene encodes CDR1 MNHNS and CDR2 SASEGT. This CDR3 is CASRRVNTGELFF. The CDR3 DNA follows: TGTGCCAGCCGGAGAGTGAACACCGGGGAGCTGTTTTTT.

This clonotype was detected ten times or more. The chain combines TRBV30 with TRBJ2-4, with a tentative D call TRBD1 (7 bases). V dropped 7 bases and J dropped 0 bases, with 19 bases sitting between them. This CDR3 has 16 residues. Germline V gene data show CDR1 as GTSNPN and CDR2 as SVGIG (reference sequence). DNA for the CDR3: TGTGCCTACCTCGGGGGACAGCCGATAGCCAAAAACATTCAGTACTTC. Translating it yields CAYLGGQPIAKNIQYF. The entire variable domain, with the rest obtained from reference TRBV30 and TRBJ2-4, is as follows: SQTIHQWPATLVQPVGSPLSLECTVEGTSNPNLYWYRQAAGRGLQLLFYSVGIGQISSEVPQNLSASRPQDRQFILSSKKLLLSDSGFYLCAYLGGQPIAKNIQYFGAGTRLSVL.

V gene TRBV5-4 combines with J gene TRBJ2-3, with D possibly being TRBD1 (6 bases). Germline V gene lookup returns CDR1 SGHNT and CDR2 YYREEE (reference sequence). The V and J ends lost 4 bases and 3 bases respectively, with 12 bases between them. This CDR3 is 14 amino acids long. The CDR3 sequence: CASSVDSGTDTQYF. In DNA, the CDR3 is TGTGCCAGCAGCGTGGACAGCGGTACAGATACGCAGTATTTT.

This clonotype has a handful of counts. The chain carries TRBV6-1 and TRBJ1-2; 10 bases agree with TRBD1. After removal of 6 bases from V and 3 bases from J, the junction contained 4 bases not matched to a gene. This CDR3 comprises 14 residues. The germline V gene has CDR1 MNHNS and CDR2 SASEGT. CDR3 residues: CASRRQGADYGYTF. The DNA for the CDR3 is TGTGCCAGCAGGAGACAGGGGGCGGACTATGGCTACACCTTC.

This clonotype was seen ten or more times. This chain links TRBV27 with TRBJ1-6; 9 bases match TRBD1. The V gene's germline CDR1 is MNHEY and CDR2 SMNVEV (reference sequence). The V and J ends lost 7 bases and 9 bases, in that order; junction bases with no gene match: 13. The length of the CDR3 is 16 residues. CDR3 in amino acids: CASTTGQGRAASPLHF. DNA of the CDR3: TGTGCCAGCACCACGGGACAGGGAAGGGCCGCTTCACCCCTCCACTTT.

This clonotype was detected many times. The V and J genes are TRBV19 and TRBJ2-1; a weak D match, TRBD2 (5 bases). V was pared by 1 base and J by 12 bases, with 13 bases between. The CDR3 sequence is 13 residues long. CDR1 is LNHDA and CDR2 is SQIVND in the germline V gene (reference sequence). For the CDR3, the DNA is TGTGCCAGTAGTATAGGGGGTGAAGGGAGGCAGTTCTTC. Translating it yields CASSIGGEGRQFF.

This clonotype was seen many times. This chain links TRBV6-5 with TRBJ1-6, with TRBD1 matching 7 bases. Germline CDR1 and CDR2: MNHEY and SVGAGI. The CDR3 has 15 amino acids. After removal of 0 bases from V and 7 bases from J, the junction contained 3 bases not matched to a gene. The CDR3 nucleotides read TGTGCCAGCAGTTACTCGCGACAGGGCAATTCACCCCTCCACTTT. It yields the protein CASSYSRQGNSPLHF.

This clonotype was counted many times. J is TRBJ2-1 and V is TRBV27; D tentatively fits TRBD1 or TRBD2 (6 bases each). V shed 3 bases and J shed 4 bases, with 13 bases lying between them. This CDR3 comprises 15 residues. Per the germline V gene, CDR1 is MNHEY and CDR2 is SMNVEV (reference sequence). CDR3 residues: CASSFLQGRYNEQFF. The CDR3 coding sequence is TGTGCCAGCAGTTTTCTCCAGGGGAGGTACAATGAGCAGTTCTTC.

This clonotype showed up many times. The chain combines TRBV10-3 with TRBJ2-7, with 9 positions matching TRBD2. This CDR3 comprises 15 residues. V lost 0 bases to trimming and J lost 2 bases; unmatched junction nucleotides: 2. The germline gives CDR1 ENHRY, CDR2 SYGVKD. The CDR3 sequence: CAISESPSGAYEQYF. The CDR3 DNA reads as TGTGCCATCAGTGAGTCGCCTAGCGGGGCCTACGAGCAGTACTTC.

This clonotype was seen ten or more times. V gene TRBV7-2 combines with J gene TRBJ2-5, with D unclear. From germline, CDR1 is SGHTA and CDR2 FQGNSA. Trimming left V 0 bases short and J 6 bases short, with 2 bases between. This CDR3 region has 11 residues. CDR3 coding DNA: TGTGCCAGCAGCTTAGCAAAGACCCAGTACTTC. This sequence encodes CASSLAKTQYF.

This clonotype was seen a handful of times. The V and J genes are TRBV9 and TRBJ2-2; no clear D. In germline, CDR1 is SGDLS, CDR2 YYNGEE. CDR3 length: 12 amino acids. V shed 3 bases and J shed 6 bases, with 6 bases lying between them. The CDR3 here is CASSGAPGELFF. The CDR3, as DNA: TGTGCCAGCAGCGGGGCACCCGGGGAGCTGTTTTTT.

This clonotype was recorded at least ten times. This chain links TRBV28 with TRBJ1-1, with D unresolved. The CDR3 spans 14 residues. Germline CDR1 reads MDHEN; CDR2 reads SYDVKM. Trimming cost V 2 bases and J 0 bases, with 7 bases left between them. CDR3 DNA sequence: TGTGCCAGCAGTTTAATCTCGGTGAACACTGAAGCTTTCTTT. This codes for CASSLISVNTEAFF.

The genes are TRBV24-1 and TRBJ2-2, with D uncertain. V was shortened by 9 bases and J by 3 bases, with 10 bases between the two germline ends. Germline values: CDR1 KGHDR, CDR2 SFDVKD. CDR3 length equals 13 residues. The CDR3 bases are TGTGCCACCCGAAAATTAGACACCGGGGAGCTGTTTTTT. Its protein product is CATRKLDTGELFF.

Points on this clonotype: Just one base apart from a much larger clone, this may be a read error. This chain joins TRBV20-1 and TRBJ2-7, with D possibly TRBD1 on 6 matching bases. Germline CDR1 reads DFQATT; CDR2 reads SNEGSKA (reference sequence). This CDR3 has 14 amino acids. The CDR3 here is CSARVGRGPYDQYF. CDR3 coding DNA: TGCAGTGCTAGAGTGGGCAGGGGACCCTACGATCAGTACTTC.

About this clonotype: The junction departs from the called germline gene at one end, perhaps through a read error. The chain recombines TRBV3-1 with TRBJ2-2, with D possibly TRBD2 on 6 matching bases. The CDR3 contains 17 residues. The V gene's germline CDR1 is LGHDT and CDR2 YNNKEL (reference sequence). CDR3 sequence reads: CARSRNWGGNGAGELFF. CDR3 coding DNA: TGTGCCAGAAGCCGGAACTGGGGCGGGAATGGGGCCGGGGAGCTGTTTTTT.

This chain connects TRBV20-1 to TRBJ2-6; D remains ambiguous. Germline assignment: CDR1 DFQATT and CDR2 SNEGSKA (reference sequence). The CDR3 has 14 residues. The V and J ends lost 3 bases and 4 bases respectively, with 10 bases between them. The CDR3 here is CSARATPGANVLTF. CDR3 in DNA: TGCAGTGCTAGGGCCACACCCGGGGCCAACGTCCTGACTTTC.

The chain has TRBV20-1 and TRBJ1-1; 7 positions match TRBD1. Trimming cost V 7 bases and J 3 bases; bases outside gene matches: 8. The V gene's germline CDR1 is DFQATT and CDR2 SNEGSKA (reference sequence). This CDR3 has 13 amino acids. CDR3 DNA: TGCAGTGAAGGGGGCGCAGGGGACACTGAAGCTTTCTTT. Its translation: CSEGGAGDTEAFF.